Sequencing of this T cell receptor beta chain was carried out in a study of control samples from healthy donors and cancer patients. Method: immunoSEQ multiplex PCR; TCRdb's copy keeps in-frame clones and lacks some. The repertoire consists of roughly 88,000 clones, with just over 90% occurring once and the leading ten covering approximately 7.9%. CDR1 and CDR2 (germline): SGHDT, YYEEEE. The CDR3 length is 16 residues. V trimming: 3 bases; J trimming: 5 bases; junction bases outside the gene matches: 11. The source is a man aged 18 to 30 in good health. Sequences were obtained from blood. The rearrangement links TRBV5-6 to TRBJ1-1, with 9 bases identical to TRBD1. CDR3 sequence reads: CASSSYWDRVKTEAFF. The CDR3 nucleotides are TGTGCCAGCAGCTCGTATTGGGACAGGGTAAAAACTGAAGCTTTCTTT.